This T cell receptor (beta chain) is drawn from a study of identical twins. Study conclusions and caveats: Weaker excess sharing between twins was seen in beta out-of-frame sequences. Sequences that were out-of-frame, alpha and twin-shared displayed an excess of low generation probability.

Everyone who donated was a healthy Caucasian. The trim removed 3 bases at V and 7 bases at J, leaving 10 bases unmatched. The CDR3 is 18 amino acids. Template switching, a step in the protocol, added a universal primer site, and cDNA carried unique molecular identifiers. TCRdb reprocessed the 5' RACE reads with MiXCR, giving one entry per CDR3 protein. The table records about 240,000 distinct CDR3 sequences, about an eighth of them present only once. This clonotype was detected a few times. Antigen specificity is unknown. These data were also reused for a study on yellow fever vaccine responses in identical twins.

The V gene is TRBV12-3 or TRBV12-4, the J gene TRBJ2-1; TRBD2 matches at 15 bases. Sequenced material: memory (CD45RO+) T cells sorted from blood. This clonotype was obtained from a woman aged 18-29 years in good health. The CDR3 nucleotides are TGTGCCAGCAGTTTTGGGACTAGCGGGAGGAGGGTCGGGAATGAGCAGTTCTTC. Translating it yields CASSFGTSGRRVGNEQFF.